This T cell receptor (beta chain) was found in a study of cytomegalovirus exposure and HLA in healthy donors. About the research overall: Samples from HLA-typed donors yielded around 79 million unique TCRs in an early data release. General observations from the study: Earlier analysis found most TCR beta V segments productive about 90% or about 30% of the time. TCR beta sequences reportedly predicted the HLA-A and HLA-B alleles of most subjects accurately.

The PCR used 60 Vbeta and 13 Jbeta primers. Original analysis: There were tens of millions of unique TCR beta chains by a later count, and approximately 11 million of them were shared. Profiled with immunoSEQ multiplex PCR; TCRdb holds only in-frame clones, not every one. D and trimming were read from the DNA, whereas the V and J calls and clone size are those reported in that table. The table records about 170,000 clones, roughly 80% of them present only once. For this clone: Its cognate antigen is unknown.

CDR3 length: 14 amino acids. Germline V CDR1 and CDR2: SGHNT, YYREEE (reference sequence). After removal of 3 bases from V and 1 base from J, the junction contained 3 bases not matched to a gene. The source is a young woman in good health and CMV-seronegative. The sample consisted of PBMCs. V gene TRBV5-4 combines with J gene TRBJ2-5; 7 positions match TRBD2. CDR3 residues: CASSYGTTQETQYF. DNA for the CDR3: TGTGCCAGCAGCTACGGGACTACCCAAGAGACCCAGTACTTC.